The rows below give T cell receptor beta chains drawn from one sample of a study of T-cell reconstitution after alpha-beta-depleted transplantation in children. One entry per CDR3 protein, called by TCRdb with MiXCR from the PCR reads. The data contain some 260,000 distinct CDR3 sequences, more than 20% of them seen just once; the ten biggest clones take up 4% to 5.5%. The sequenced sample was PBMCs, mostly from graft donor cells, obtained 360 days after TCRalphabeta/CD19-depleted stem cell transplant. These receptor sequences come from a female patient aged 2-9 years who had a stem cell transplant for congenital amegakaryocytic thrombocytopenia, so the T cells may come from the graft donor. CDR3s include the opening cysteine and the closing phenylalanine or tryptophan. A D gene is named only where the DNA matches it firmly. Clone size is not always given. Where it is, it says once, few, many or a class for expanded clones.

v_call: TRBV6-6; clone_size: .; j_call: TRBJ2-3; d_call: TRBD2; cdr3_aa: CATRRGATDTQYF; cdr3_nt: TGTGCCACTCGGCGGGGGGCCACAGATACGCAGTATTTT
v_call: TRBV12-3/TRBV12-4; clone_size: .; j_call: TRBJ1-4; d_call: .; cdr3_aa: CASSQGHEKLFF; cdr3_nt: TGTGCCAGCAGTCAAGGGCATGAAAAACTGTTTTTT
v_call: TRBV5-4; clone_size: .; j_call: TRBJ2-3; d_call: .; cdr3_aa: CASSPPTGASTDTQYF; cdr3_nt: TGTGCCAGCAGCCCCCCCACCGGGGCTAGCACAGATACGCAGTATTTT
v_call: TRBV14; clone_size: .; j_call: TRBJ2-2; d_call: TRBD2; cdr3_aa: CASSPSLASVNTGELFF; cdr3_nt: TGTGCCAGCAGCCCGTCACTAGCGTCGGTCAACACCGGGGAGCTGTTTTTT
v_call: TRBV10-3; clone_size: many; j_call: TRBJ2-7; d_call: .; cdr3_aa: CAISESRGGSYEQYF; cdr3_nt: TGTGCCATCAGTGAGTCGCGGGGTGGGTCCTACGAGCAGTACTTC
v_call: TRBV12-3/TRBV12-4; clone_size: .; j_call: TRBJ1-1; d_call: .; cdr3_aa: CASSIDRSGKEAFF; cdr3_nt: TGTGCCAGCAGCATAGACAGGTCTGGTAAAGAAGCTTTCTTT
v_call: TRBV5-1; clone_size: few; j_call: TRBJ2-3; d_call: .; cdr3_aa: CASSLAGVADTQYF; cdr3_nt: TGCGCCAGCAGCTTGGCCGGGGTTGCAGATACGCAGTATTTT
v_call: TRBV7-4; clone_size: .; j_call: TRBJ2-3; d_call: .; cdr3_aa: CASSFNANSYTDTQYF; cdr3_nt: TGTGCCAGCAGCTTCAACGCGAACTCTTACACAGATACGCAGTATTTT
v_call: TRBV10-3; clone_size: .; j_call: TRBJ1-6; d_call: .; cdr3_aa: CAISARGGTLHF; cdr3_nt: TGTGCCATCAGTGCCCGCGGCGGAACCCTCCACTTT
v_call: TRBV28; clone_size: few; j_call: TRBJ2-7; d_call: .; cdr3_aa: CASRGPTTSYEQYF; cdr3_nt: TGTGCCAGCAGGGGGCCCACTACATCCTACGAGCAGTACTTC
v_call: TRBV6-5; clone_size: few; j_call: TRBJ1-5; d_call: TRBD1; cdr3_aa: CASRTGLNQPQHF; cdr3_nt: TGTGCCAGCAGGACAGGGTTGAATCAGCCCCAGCATTTT
v_call: TRBV10-3; clone_size: many; j_call: TRBJ2-1; d_call: TRBD2; cdr3_aa: CASREGLQSSYNEQFF; cdr3_nt: TGTGCCAGCCGGGAGGGCTTACAGAGCTCCTACAATGAGCAGTTCTTC
v_call: TRBV9; clone_size: few; j_call: TRBJ2-1; d_call: TRBD2; cdr3_aa: CASSPTSGTYNEQFF; cdr3_nt: TGTGCCAGCAGCCCGACTAGCGGGACCTACAATGAGCAGTTCTTC
v_call: TRBV5-1; clone_size: .; j_call: TRBJ1-1; d_call: .; cdr3_aa: CASSLAHSEAFF; cdr3_nt: TGCGCCAGCAGCTTGGCGCACAGCGAAGCTTTCTTT
v_call: TRBV10-3; clone_size: .; j_call: TRBJ2-7; d_call: .; cdr3_aa: CAASGSSIYEQYF; cdr3_nt: TGTGCCGCGAGCGGGTCTAGTATCTACGAGCAGTACTTC
v_call: TRBV12-3/TRBV12-4; clone_size: many; j_call: TRBJ1-3; d_call: TRBD1; cdr3_aa: CASNEGAPGNTIYF; cdr3_nt: TGTGCCAGCAATGAGGGGGCGCCGGGAAACACCATATATTTT
v_call: TRBV24-1; clone_size: few; j_call: TRBJ2-1; d_call: .; cdr3_aa: CATSDLRVWEQFF; cdr3_nt: TGTGCCACCAGTGATTTGCGGGTATGGGAGCAGTTCTTC
v_call: TRBV28; clone_size: .; j_call: TRBJ2-1; d_call: .; cdr3_aa: CASAIHTRDEQFF; cdr3_nt: TGTGCCAGCGCTATCCATACACGGGATGAGCAGTTCTTC
v_call: TRBV27; clone_size: .; j_call: TRBJ2-2; d_call: .; cdr3_aa: CASTDYQRTGELFF; cdr3_nt: TGTGCCAGCACTGACTATCAACGCACCGGGGAGCTGTTTTTT
v_call: TRBV3-1; clone_size: few; j_call: TRBJ1-3; d_call: TRBD1; cdr3_aa: CASSRQGYSGNTIYF; cdr3_nt: TGTGCCAGCAGCCGACAGGGTTACTCTGGAAACACCATATATTTT
v_call: TRBV6-2/TRBV6-3; clone_size: few; j_call: TRBJ2-7; d_call: .; cdr3_aa: CASMQGFSYEQYF; cdr3_nt: TGTGCCAGCATGCAGGGTTTCTCCTACGAGCAGTACTTC
v_call: TRBV5-1; clone_size: .; j_call: TRBJ1-2; d_call: .; cdr3_aa: CASSHRDNRLYGYTF; cdr3_nt: TGCGCCAGCAGCCACCGGGACAACCGCCTCTATGGCTACACCTTC
v_call: TRBV10-3; clone_size: few; j_call: TRBJ1-2; d_call: TRBD1; cdr3_aa: CAITNRTGRGNGYTF; cdr3_nt: TGTGCCATCACAAACCGGACAGGGCGTGGGAATGGCTACACCTTC
v_call: TRBV20-1; clone_size: few; j_call: TRBJ1-6; d_call: .; cdr3_aa: CSAVQGLGSPLHF; cdr3_nt: TGCAGTGCTGTTCAGGGGTTAGGGTCACCCCTCCACTTT
v_call: TRBV11-2; clone_size: few; j_call: TRBJ2-7; d_call: .; cdr3_aa: CASSSNTAREQYF; cdr3_nt: TGTGCCAGCAGCTCTAACACGGCGCGGGAGCAGTACTTC
v_call: TRBV11-2; clone_size: once; j_call: TRBJ2-7; d_call: .; cdr3_aa: CASSPGGSRGYEQYF; cdr3_nt: TGTGCCAGCAGCCCAGGGGGGAGTAGGGGCTACGAGCAGTACTTC
v_call: TRBV4-2; clone_size: .; j_call: TRBJ2-7; d_call: .; cdr3_aa: CASSQDSGKFESLFAYEQYF; cdr3_nt: TGTGCCAGCAGCCAAGATTCGGGGAAATTCGAAAGCCTCTTCGCCTACGAGCAGTACTTC
v_call: TRBV5-1; clone_size: many; j_call: TRBJ2-3; d_call: .; cdr3_aa: CASSLAGYGDTQYF; cdr3_nt: TGCGCCAGCAGCTTGGCCGGGTATGGAGATACGCAGTATTTT
v_call: TRBV18; clone_size: .; j_call: TRBJ2-7; d_call: TRBD1; cdr3_aa: CASSKSGTAYEQYF; cdr3_nt: TGTGCCAGCTCAAAATCCGGGACAGCCTACGAGCAGTACTTC
v_call: TRBV7-3; clone_size: .; j_call: TRBJ2-7; d_call: TRBD1; cdr3_aa: CASSVDRGRNYEQYF; cdr3_nt: TGTGCCAGCAGCGTTGACAGGGGGCGCAACTACGAGCAGTACTTC
v_call: TRBV18; clone_size: .; j_call: TRBJ2-5; d_call: .; cdr3_aa: CASSPLMRSRETQYF; cdr3_nt: TGTGCCAGCTCACCACTAATGAGGTCACGGGAGACCCAGTACTTC
v_call: TRBV5-1; clone_size: .; j_call: TRBJ1-2; d_call: .; cdr3_aa: CASSLDGTEYGYTF; cdr3_nt: TGCGCCAGCAGCTTGGATGGGACGGAGTATGGCTACACCTTC
v_call: TRBV3-1; clone_size: .; j_call: TRBJ1-3; d_call: .; cdr3_aa: CASSQGNWGNGNTIYF; cdr3_nt: TGTGCCAGCAGCCAGGGGAATTGGGGCAATGGAAACACCATATATTTT
v_call: TRBV7-8; clone_size: few; j_call: TRBJ1-2; d_call: TRBD1; cdr3_aa: CASSLVGTGVLNYGYTF; cdr3_nt: TGTGCCAGCAGCTTAGTCGGGACAGGGGTGTTAAACTATGGCTACACCTTC
v_call: TRBV7-9; clone_size: few; j_call: TRBJ2-3; d_call: .; cdr3_aa: CASSTWTEHTQYF; cdr3_nt: TGTGCCAGCAGCACCTGGACAGAGCATACGCAGTATTTT
v_call: TRBV28; clone_size: .; j_call: TRBJ2-2; d_call: TRBD2; cdr3_aa: CASSRNRLAVSTGELFF; cdr3_nt: TGTGCCAGCAGCAGAAATAGACTAGCCGTATCCACCGGGGAGCTGTTTTTT
v_call: TRBV30; clone_size: .; j_call: TRBJ2-1; d_call: TRBD2; cdr3_aa: CAFSGSSYNEQFF; cdr3_nt: TGTGCCTTTAGCGGGAGCTCCTACAATGAGCAGTTCTTC
v_call: TRBV5-5; clone_size: few; j_call: TRBJ1-1; d_call: TRBD1; cdr3_aa: CASSFFDRATEAFF; cdr3_nt: TGTGCCAGCAGCTTCTTCGACAGGGCCACTGAAGCTTTCTTT
v_call: TRBV6-1; clone_size: few; j_call: TRBJ2-5; d_call: .; cdr3_aa: CASSPTRQQETQYF; cdr3_nt: TGTGCCAGCAGCCCCACACGGCAGCAAGAGACCCAGTACTTC
v_call: TRBV24-1; clone_size: few; j_call: TRBJ2-5; d_call: .; cdr3_aa: CATSDLWGPPTF; cdr3_nt: TGTGCCACCAGTGATTTGTGGGGTCCACCAACCTTC
v_call: TRBV6-2/TRBV6-3; clone_size: .; j_call: TRBJ2-7; d_call: .; cdr3_aa: CASSYLSGSYEQYF; cdr3_nt: TGTGCCAGCAGTTACCTCTCAGGCTCCTACGAGCAGTACTTC
v_call: TRBV4-2; clone_size: .; j_call: TRBJ2-1; d_call: TRBD2; cdr3_aa: CASSQEPSGGYNEQFF; cdr3_nt: TGTGCCAGCAGCCAAGAGCCTAGCGGGGGCTACAATGAGCAGTTCTTC
v_call: TRBV9; clone_size: many; j_call: TRBJ2-1; d_call: .; cdr3_aa: CASSVGVEQFF; cdr3_nt: TGTGCCAGCAGCGTAGGAGTGGAGCAGTTCTTC
v_call: TRBV7-9; clone_size: .; j_call: TRBJ2-7; d_call: .; cdr3_aa: CASSLVSRSSYEQYF; cdr3_nt: TGTGCCAGCAGTCTAGTGTCGCGGAGCTCCTACGAGCAGTACTTC
v_call: TRBV24-1; clone_size: .; j_call: TRBJ1-5; d_call: .; cdr3_aa: CATSDLVGDQPQHF; cdr3_nt: TGTGCCACCAGTGACCTTGTGGGGGATCAGCCCCAGCATTTT
v_call: TRBV7-9; clone_size: .; j_call: TRBJ2-5; d_call: TRBD1; cdr3_aa: CASRPKGGTGRETQYF; cdr3_nt: TGTGCCAGCAGACCAAAGGGGGGGACAGGGAGAGAGACCCAGTACTTC
v_call: TRBV18; clone_size: many; j_call: TRBJ2-7; d_call: TRBD1; cdr3_aa: CASSPGGQSAYEQYF; cdr3_nt: TGTGCCAGCTCACCAGGGGGACAGTCAGCCTACGAGCAGTACTTC
v_call: TRBV4-1; clone_size: .; j_call: TRBJ1-5; d_call: .; cdr3_aa: CANSQDPGRSNQPQHF; cdr3_nt: TGCGCCAACAGCCAAGATCCGGGGAGGAGCAATCAGCCCCAGCATTTT
v_call: TRBV6-2/TRBV6-3; clone_size: .; j_call: TRBJ2-2; d_call: .; cdr3_aa: CASSRGASVGELFF; cdr3_nt: TGTGCCAGCAGCCGTGGGGCCTCGGTCGGGGAGCTGTTTTTT